This entry lists 24 T cell receptor beta chains sequenced from one sample in a study of blood T cell repertoires in COVID-19. Clones were sequenced by immunoSEQ multiplex PCR, and TCRdb holds only the in-frame ones, with some missing. Of over 85,000 clones in the sample, around 87% were seen once. Sequenced: peripheral blood. These receptors all stem from a human donor in a cohort sampled during active COVID-19.

The chain recombines TRBV3-1 (or the pseudogene TRBV3-2) with TRBJ2-3, with 15 bases matching TRBD2. The CDR3 sequence is 16 residues long. Losses at the gene ends were 4 bases for V and 3 bases for J; bases not matched to a gene: 2. The germline gives CDR1 LGHDT, CDR2 YNNKEL (reference sequence). The CDR3 here is CASSPGLAGGTDTQYF. DNA of the CDR3: TGTGCCAGCAGCCCGGGACTAGCGGGAGGTACAGATACGCAGTATTTT.

This rearrangement joins TRBV20-1 to TRBJ1-4; maybe TRBD1 (5 bases). Germline CDR1 reads DFQATT; CDR2 reads SNEGSKA (reference sequence). This CDR3 has 11 amino acids. Trimming removed 7 bases from V and 3 bases from J, with 6 bases in between. CDR3 loop: CSGGANEKLFF. The CDR3 DNA reads TGCAGTGGGGGCGCTAATGAAAAACTGTTTTTT.

The rearrangement joins TRBV7-2 to TRBJ2-3; 9 bases line up with TRBD1. V dropped 5 bases and J dropped 2; count of bases not matched to a gene: 5. CDR3 length: 15 residues. CDR1 and CDR2 from the germline V gene are SGHTA and FQGNSA. The CDR3 here is CASSLGTGITDTQYF. The CDR3 DNA sequence: TGTGCCAGCAGCCTGGGGACAGGGATCACAGATACGCAGTATTTT. Full variable domain (outside the CDR3, taken from reference TRBV7-2 and TRBJ2-3): GAGVSQSPSNKVTEKGKDVELRCDPISGHTALYWYRQSLGQGLEFLIYFQGNSAPDKSGLPSDRFSAERTGGSVSTLTIQRTQQEDSAVYLCASSLGTGITDTQYFGPGTRLTVL.

The V and J genes are TRBV28 and TRBJ1-4, with 7 bases fitting TRBD1. Germline V gives CDR1 MDHEN, CDR2 SYDVKM. The CDR3 has 14 amino acids. Losses at the gene ends were 6 bases for V and 8 bases for J; bases not matched to a gene: 9. This CDR3 is CASSQGQASEKLFF. In DNA, the CDR3 is TGTGCCAGCAGCCAAGGACAGGCCTCGGAAAAACTGTTTTTT.

The chain is built from TRBV11-3 and TRBJ2-1; tentative D call: TRBD2 (6 bases). The CDR3 is 13 residues long. CDR1 is SGHNT, CDR2 YENEEA, per germline. Trimming left V 0 bases short and J 10 bases short, with 10 bases between. The CDR3 reads CASSLEASEEQFF. The CDR3, as DNA: TGTGCCAGCAGCTTAGAGGCTAGCGAGGAGCAGTTCTTC.

V and J are TRBV7-2 and TRBJ2-7; 7 bases are a match to TRBD1. CDR1 and CDR2 (germline): SGHTA, FQGNSA. With 1 base clipped from V and 3 bases from J, the junction kept 6 bases outside the gene matches. The CDR3 runs to 15 residues. DNA of the CDR3: TGTGCCAGCAGCTTAGTACGGACAGGAGACTACGAGCAGTACTTC. Translating it yields CASSLVRTGDYEQYF.

The gene calls are TRBV27 and TRBJ2-5, with TRBD1 matching over 8 bases. Germline-derived CDR1 and CDR2 are MNHEY and SMNVEV (reference sequence). Germline trimming cut 3 bases from V and 4 bases from J; bases unmatched to any gene: 10. The CDR3 runs to 16 residues. DNA of the CDR3: TGTGCCAGCAGTTTTCAGGGGGCGCGTGCATCAGAGACCCAGTACTTC. Encoded protein: CASSFQGARASETQYF.

In its sample, this clone was seen once. V usage is TRBV7-2 and J usage is TRBJ2-4, with D possibly matching TRBD1 (5 bases). The ends were cut back, 3 bases at V and 0 bases at J, with 12 bases in the middle. CDR3 length equals 16 residues. Germline V gene data show CDR1 as SGHTA and CDR2 as FQGNSA. CDR3 loop: CASSLGIGAAKNIQYF. The CDR3 region has the DNA TGTGCCAGCAGCTTGGGTATTGGGGCAGCCAAAAACATTCAGTACTTC.

The rearrangement uses TRBV11-2 and TRBJ2-1, with 7 positions matching TRBD2. CDR3 length: 14 residues. CDR1 is SGHAT, CDR2 FQNNGV, per germline. The trim removed 6 bases at V and 4 bases at J, leaving 6 bases unmatched. The CDR3 is CASRGLVSYNEQFF. CDR3 DNA: TGTGCCAGCAGAGGACTAGTTTCGTACAATGAGCAGTTCTTC.

V is TRBV5-4 and J is TRBJ1-2; 10 nucleotides line up with TRBD1. The trim removed 3 bases at V and 6 bases at J, leaving 2 bases unmatched. CDR3 length equals 13 residues. The germline CDR1 and CDR2 sequences are SGHNT and YYREEE (reference sequence). CDR3 nucleotide sequence: TGTGCCAGCAGCTGGACAGGGGGGAATGGCTACACCTTC. It codes for CASSWTGGNGYTF.

This chain connects TRBV5-1 to TRBJ2-7; 8 bases map to TRBD1. V shed 0 bases and J 2 bases; nucleotides not matched to a gene: 4. The CDR3 is 15 residues long. Germline CDR1 is SGHRS and CDR2 is YFSETQ. The CDR3 sequence is CASSLAGGETYEQYF. Here the CDR3 DNA reads TGCGCCAGCAGCTTGGCAGGGGGCGAGACCTACGAGCAGTACTTC.

V and J are TRBV7-7 and TRBJ1-5; D ambiguous. Germline-derived CDR1 and CDR2 are SSHAT and FNYEAQ (reference sequence). V gave up 4 bases and J gave up 3 bases, with 7 bases separating them. This CDR3 is built from 13 residues. Written as DNA, the CDR3 is TGTGCCAGCAGCTCCAGTTACAATCAGCCCCAGCATTTT. Its protein product is CASSSSYNQPQHF.

The chain uses TRBV27 and TRBJ1-4, with 7 bases fitting TRBD1. Per the germline V gene, CDR1 is MNHEY and CDR2 is SMNVEV (reference sequence). The CDR3 is 15 amino acids. V gave up 5 bases and J gave up 2 bases; unmatched junction bases: 5. The CDR3 nucleotides are TGTGCCAGCAGTAAATCCAGGGGGACTAATGAAAAACTGTTTTTT. Its translation is CASSKSRGTNEKLFF. The full variable domain, completed using reference TRBV27 and TRBJ1-4, is EAQVTQNPRYLITVTGKKLTVTCSQNMNHEYMSWYRQDPGLGLRQIYYSMNVEVTDKGDVPEGYKVSRKEKRNFPLILESPSPNQTSLYFCASSKSRGTNEKLFFGSGTQLSVL.

V gene TRBV2 combines with J gene TRBJ2-5; 9 bases agree with TRBD1. The germline CDR1 and CDR2 sequences are SNHLY and FYNNEI. The junction had 3 bases not matched to a gene; V was cut back by 5 bases and J by 5 bases. The CDR3 covers 13 residues. The CDR3 DNA reads as TGTGCCAGCAGTTACAGGGGGCGGGAGACCCAGTACTTC. It specifies CASSYRGRETQYF.

The V and J genes are TRBV9 and TRBJ2-3; D unclear. Trimming stripped 3 bases from V and 1 base from J, with 9 bases between. The CDR3 length is 14 residues. Germline lookup yields CDR1 SGDLS and CDR2 YYNGEE. The CDR3 spells CASSGAAGTDTQYF. Here the CDR3 DNA reads TGTGCCAGCAGCGGCGCTGCTGGCACAGATACGCAGTATTTT.

The chain couples TRBV3-1 (or the pseudogene TRBV3-2) to TRBJ1-3; D gene ambiguous. CDR3 length equals 15 residues. Germline assignment: CDR1 LGHDT and CDR2 YNNKEL (reference sequence). Between the trimmed V and J ends, which lost 0 bases and 4 bases, there was a span of 10 bases. The CDR3 bases are TGTGCCAGCAGCCAAGAGCTAGGGAGGGGAAACACCATATATTTT. Translating gives CASSQELGRGNTIYF.

The CDR3, as DNA: TGTGCCAGCAGCACTCCTAGCCTAGCCCAGGGGGCAATCGGCTGCACTGAAGCTTTCTTT. It specifies CASSTPSLAQGAIGCTEAFF. V gene TRBV21-1 combines with J gene TRBJ1-1; the table's D gene call, TRBD1, was not cross checked with the DNA. TRBV21-1 constitutes a pseudogene. The CDR3 is 20 residues long.

The V gene is TRBV7-3, the J gene TRBJ2-1; 7 nucleotides line up with TRBD1. The ends lost 2 bases at V and 3 bases at J; junction bases unmatched: 4. Germline V lookup: CDR1 SGHTA, CDR2 FQGTGA. This CDR3 has 15 residues. The CDR3 nucleotides are TGTGCCAGCAGCTTACACGGGACAGTCTACAATGAGCAGTTCTTC. As protein: CASSLHGTVYNEQFF.

V usage is TRBV5-1 and J usage is TRBJ2-7; TRBD1 agrees at 12 bases. The V gene end was trimmed by 4 bases and the J gene end by 6 bases; junction bases not matched to a gene: 14. This CDR3 region has 17 residues. Per the germline V gene, CDR1 is SGHRS and CDR2 is YFSETQ. The CDR3 region is CASSPPPGTGGSGEQYF. In DNA form, the CDR3 reads TGCGCCAGCAGCCCCCCCCCGGGGACAGGGGGCTCGGGCGAGCAGTACTTC. The full variable domain, in which reference TRBV5-1 and TRBJ2-7 provide the parts outside the CDR3, is KAGVTQTPRYLIKTRGQQVTLSCSPISGHRSVSWYQQTPGQGLQFLFEYFSETQRNKGNFPGRFSGRQFSNSRSEMNVSTLELGDSALYLCASSPPPGTGGSGEQYFGPGTRLTVT.

This rearrangement joins TRBV5-4 to TRBJ2-1, with D unclear. The V end lost 0 bases, the J end lost 2 bases, and 6 bases lay between the germline ends. The germline gives CDR1 SGHNT, CDR2 YYREEE (reference sequence). The CDR3 sequence is 14 residues long. Here the CDR3 DNA reads TGTGCCAGCAGCTTGGATAGTGCCTACAATGAGCAGTTCTTC. Translation: CASSLDSAYNEQFF.

The chain recombines TRBV23-1 with TRBJ1-5, with 9 bases aligning to TRBD1. TRBV23-1 is assigned to the ORF class and has an uncertain function. J gave up 0 bases and V 7 bases, and 16 bases lay outside the gene matches. The CDR3 totals 19 residues. The CDR3 is CASTIQGARVFSSNQPQHF. DNA of the CDR3: TGCGCCAGCACGATACAGGGGGCGCGAGTTTTTAGTAGCAATCAGCCCCAGCATTTT.

V and J are TRBV7-6 and TRBJ2-5; 13 nucleotides agree with TRBD2. Germline trimming cut 0 bases from V and 3 bases from J; bases unmatched to any gene: 1. The CDR3 sequence is 16 residues long. Germline V lookup: CDR1 SGHVS, CDR2 FNYEAQ. CDR3 sequence: CASSLATSGGEETQYF. The DNA for the CDR3 is TGTGCCAGCAGCTTAGCCACTAGCGGGGGGGAAGAGACCCAGTACTTC.

This chain joins TRBV10-3 and TRBJ1-4; D not resolved. Germline CDR1 ENHRY, CDR2 SYGVKD. V was clipped by 1 base and J by 0 bases, with 9 bases between them. The CDR3 totals 16 residues. The CDR3 DNA is TGTGCCATCAGTGAGTACCACAAGACAACTAATGAAAAACTGTTTTTT. Amino acid sequence: CAISEYHKTTNEKLFF.

The sample holds one count of this clone. The V and J genes are TRBV28 and TRBJ2-1; the match to TRBD2 covers 8 bases. The germline V gene has CDR1 MDHEN and CDR2 SYDVKM. CDR3 size: 16 residues. The junction had 9 bases not matched to a gene; V was cut back by 8 bases and J by 0 bases. CDR3 residues: CASWHLSGSSYNEQFF. The DNA of the CDR3 is TGTGCCAGCTGGCACCTCAGCGGGAGCTCCTACAATGAGCAGTTCTTC.